Listed below are T cell receptor beta chains from one sample, sequenced in a study of cytomegalovirus exposure and HLA in healthy donors. Assay: immunoSEQ multiplex PCR; the TCRdb copy retains only in-frame clones and omits some. The repertoire consists of 100,000 to 140,000 clones, with 73% occurring once and the leading ten covering roughly 8%. The sample comprised PBMCs. All receptors derive from a man aged 25 to 40 in good health and CMV-seronegative. CDR3s include the opening cysteine and the closing phenylalanine or tryptophan. Each record gives: D gene, V gene, J gene, clone size, CDR3 DNA, CDR3 protein. D genes are given only for firm matches. Some rows have no size entry. The others give once, few or many, or a class for an expanded clone.

TRBD2	TRBV29-1	TRBJ2-3	-	TGCAGCGCCCGACTAGCGGGCACAGATACGCAGTATTTT	CSARLAGTDTQYF
-	TRBV6-6	TRBJ2-7	-	TGTGCCAGCAGCCCCTTTATGAGGGACATAAACTACGAGCAGTACTTC	CASSPFMRDINYEQYF
-	TRBV5-1	TRBJ2-5	-	TGCGCCAGCAGCTTGTTGGGGGCAGGGGCAAAGGGGGAGACCCAGTACTTC	CASSLLGAGAKGETQYF
TRBD1	TRBV5-1	TRBJ2-7	-	TGCGCCAGCAGCCACGGACAGGGGACCTACGAGCAGTACTTC	CASSHGQGTYEQYF
-	TRBV6-5	TRBJ2-2	-	TGTGCCAGCAGACCCCCGGGACAAAGTACCGGGGAGCTGTTTTTT	CASRPPGQSTGELFF
-	TRBV29-1	TRBJ1-1	-	TGCAGCGTTGCCCCGGGACACCTGAACACTGAAGCTTTCTTT	CSVAPGHLNTEAFF
-	TRBV4-1	TRBJ2-5	-	TGCGCCAGCAGCCAAATACAGGGCCCGAAAGAGACCCAGTACTTC	CASSQIQGPKETQYF
-	TRBV5-8	TRBJ1-5	-	TGTGCCAGCAGCTTGGCGGTTTATCAGCCCCAGCATTTT	CASSLAVYQPQHF
TRBD2	TRBV4-1	TRBJ2-2	-	TGCGCCAGCAGCCAAGGGAGGGCGACTAGCGGGAGGGGCACCGGGGAGCTGTTTTTT	CASSQGRATSGRGTGELFF
TRBD2	TRBV7-9	TRBJ2-4	-	TGTTCCAGCAGCTCCAATAGCGGGTTAGCCAAAAACATTCAGTACTTC	CSSSSNSGLAKNIQYF
-	TRBV6-1	TRBJ2-5	few	TGTGCCAGCAGTGAAGACAGGGACCAGGAGACCCAGTACTTC	CASSEDRDQETQYF
TRBD2	TRBV30	TRBJ2-3	-	TGTGCCTCCACCAGGACTAGCGGGGTAACAGATACGCAGTATTTT	CASTRTSGVTDTQYF
-	TRBV2	TRBJ2-1	-	TGTGCCAGCAGCGGACCAGGGGAGAATGAGCAGTTCTTC	CASSGPGENEQFF
-	TRBV18	TRBJ2-7	-	TGTGCCAGCTCACCTTCGACAGGCTACGAGCAGTACTTC	CASSPSTGYEQYF
-	TRBV9	TRBJ2-2	-	TGTGCCAGCAGTGTGGACAGCGGCACCGGGGAGCTGTTTTTT	CASSVDSGTGELFF
TRBD1	TRBV19	TRBJ2-7	-	TGTGCCAGTAGTCCGACAGGGGGCCACGAGCAGTACTTC	CASSPTGGHEQYF
TRBD1	TRBV9	TRBJ2-7	-	TGTGCCAGCAGCCCCCGGGACAGGGACTCCTACGAGCAGTACTTC	CASSPRDRDSYEQYF
TRBD2	TRBV2	TRBJ2-5	-	TGTGCCAGCTCAGCTTTGCTAGCGGGTACCCAAGAGACCCAGTACTTC	CASSALLAGTQETQYF
TRBD2	TRBV7-8	TRBJ2-3	once	TGTGCCAGCAGTTCCCATCGGGCGGGGGTTTCAGATACGCAGTATTTT	CASSSHRAGVSDTQYF
TRBD2	TRBV6-4	TRBJ2-3	-	TGTGCCAGCAGTGACTCGTGGGGGGGACCAGATACGCAGTATTTT	CASSDSWGGPDTQYF
-	TRBV6-6	TRBJ1-5	-	TGTGCCAGCAGTAAAGGGAGAAATCAGCCCCAGCATTTT	CASSKGRNQPQHF
TRBD1	TRBV6-6	TRBJ2-1	-	TGTGCCAGCAGTTACCAGGACAGGGGTAATGAGCAGTTCTTC	CASSYQDRGNEQFF
TRBD2	TRBV28	TRBJ2-7	-	TGTGCCAGCAGCCCCCGGACTAGCCGCTACGAGCAGTACTTC	CASSPRTSRYEQYF
-	TRBV7-9	TRBJ2-3	once	TGTGCCAGCAGAACACGTGGCGGGGGCGGTAGCACAGATACGCAGTATTTT	CASRTRGGGGSTDTQYF
-	TRBV10-3	TRBJ2-7	-	TGTGCCATCAGTGAGTCTGAGGGCAGGTACGAGCAGTACTTC	CAISESEGRYEQYF
TRBD1	TRBV5-6	TRBJ1-2	-	TGTGCCAGCAGCTTGAAGGGGACAGGGCGAGGTGGCTACACCTTC	CASSLKGTGRGGYTF
-	TRBV29-1	TRBJ1-2	-	TGCAGCGGCTCGAGACCAGGGGACTATGGCTACACCTTC	CSGSRPGDYGYTF
TRBD1	TRBV19	TRBJ1-2	once	TGTGCCAGTAGTCCAAGATCCGGGACAGGGGGCGAGCACACCTTC	CASSPRSGTGGEHTF
-	TRBV7-2	TRBJ1-2	few	TGTGCCAGCAGCTCACAGGGTACCTATGGCTACACCTTC	CASSSQGTYGYTF
TRBD2	TRBV19	TRBJ2-1	-	TGTGCCAGTAGTTCTAGCGGGAGTGCCTACAATGAGCAGTTCTTC	CASSSSGSAYNEQFF
-	TRBV2	TRBJ2-1	-	TGTGCCAGCAGTGAACGAGGCAATGAGCAGTTCTTC	CASSERGNEQFF
-	TRBV7-2	TRBJ2-1	few	TGTGCCAGCAGCTTACTTGGAGACAATGAGCAGTTCTTC	CASSLLGDNEQFF
TRBD1	TRBV6-1	TRBJ2-2	many	TGTGCCAGCAGTTCTAGACAGGGATTCTCCGGGGAGCTGTTTTTT	CASSSRQGFSGELFF
TRBD2	TRBV5-1	TRBJ2-2	few	TGCGCCAGCAGCCCCGGGACTAGCGGGAGAGGTACCGGGGAGCTGTTTTTT	CASSPGTSGRGTGELFF
-	TRBV2	TRBJ2-5	-	TGTGTCAGCAGTGGAACCCGGACACTAGAGACCCAGTACTTC	CVSSGTRTLETQYF
-	TRBV30	TRBJ2-1	-	TGTGCCTGGAGGGCCGGACAGTACAATGAGCAGTTCTTC	CAWRAGQYNEQFF
-	TRBV28	TRBJ1-3	-	TGTGCCAGCAGCAGGCCGACAGTCTCTGGAAACACCATATATTTT	CASSRPTVSGNTIYF
-	TRBV4-2	TRBJ1-1	-	TGTGCCAGCAGCCCGGAAGGGGACACTGAAGCTTTCTTT	CASSPEGDTEAFF
TRBD2	TRBV4-2	TRBJ2-7	-	TGTGCCAGCAGCCAAGGGGCCACTAGCGGGAGTTCCTACGAGCAGTACTTC	CASSQGATSGSSYEQYF
-	TRBV14	TRBJ1-2	-	TGTGCCAGCAGCCAAGCAGGAATCTCCTATGGCTACACCTTC	CASSQAGISYGYTF
TRBD2	TRBV5-4	TRBJ2-3	-	TGTGCCAGCAGTCGGACTAGCGGGGATACGCAGTATTTT	CASSRTSGDTQYF
TRBD2	TRBV28	TRBJ2-1	-	TGTGCCAGCAGTTTTGGGGGGGGTGAAGGTAATGAGCAGTTCTTC	CASSFGGGEGNEQFF
-	TRBV30	TRBJ2-7	once	TGTGCCTGGAGTCCACGCCCGGAGGCACAGCAGTACTTC	CAWSPRPEAQQYF
-	TRBV5-1	TRBJ1-1	-	TGCGCCAGCAGCTTGGAGGCGGGACGATCTGAAGCTTTCTTT	CASSLEAGRSEAFF
-	TRBV7-9	TRBJ2-5	-	TGTGCCAGCAGCTGGAGGACTACTCAAGAGACCCAGTACTTC	CASSWRTTQETQYF
TRBD1	TRBV5-6	TRBJ1-1	few	TGTGCCAGCAGCTTGGCGACAGGGGGTAAAATGAACACTGAAGCTTTCTTT	CASSLATGGKMNTEAFF
-	TRBV27	TRBJ1-2	medium-sized	TGTGCCAGCAGTCTAATGACGGGGAACTATGGCTACACCTTC	CASSLMTGNYGYTF
TRBD1	TRBV29-1	TRBJ2-7	-	TGCAGCGTAAGGACAGGGGAATCCTACGAGCAGTACTTC	CSVRTGESYEQYF
TRBD2	TRBV5-1	TRBJ2-1	-	TGCGCCAGCAGCTTGGCCGGGGGGTCCAATGAGCAGTTCTTC	CASSLAGGSNEQFF
TRBD2	TRBV18	TRBJ2-1	-	TGTGCCAGCTCACCACCAAGCGGGAGTTTATTAGAGCAGTTCTTC	CASSPPSGSLLEQFF
-	TRBV7-8	TRBJ1-1	-	TGTGCCAGCAGCCCAACAGGGCAGAGCACTGAAGCTTTCTTT	CASSPTGQSTEAFF